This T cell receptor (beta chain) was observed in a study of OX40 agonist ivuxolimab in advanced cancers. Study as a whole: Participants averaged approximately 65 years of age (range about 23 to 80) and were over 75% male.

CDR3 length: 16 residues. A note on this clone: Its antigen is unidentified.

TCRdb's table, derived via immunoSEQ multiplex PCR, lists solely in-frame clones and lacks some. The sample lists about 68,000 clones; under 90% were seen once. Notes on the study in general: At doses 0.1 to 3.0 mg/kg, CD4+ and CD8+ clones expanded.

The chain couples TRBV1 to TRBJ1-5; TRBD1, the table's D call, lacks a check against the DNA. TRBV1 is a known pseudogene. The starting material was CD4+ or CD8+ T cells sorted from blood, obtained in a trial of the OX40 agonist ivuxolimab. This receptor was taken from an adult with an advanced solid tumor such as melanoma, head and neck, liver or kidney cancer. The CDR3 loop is CTSSQAGDRWGQPQHF. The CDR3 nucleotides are TGCACCAGCAGCCAAGCTGGCGACCGTTGGGGCCAGCCCCAGCATTTT.